This T cell receptor (beta chain) was obtained from a study of blood T cell repertoires in COVID-19. For the study at large: Acute and convalescent COVID-19 samples came from the United States, Italy and Spain.

The table came from immunoSEQ multiplex PCR; TCRdb's copy has only in-frame clones and leaves some out. This table has about 200,000 clones, 70% to 90% appearing once. Deletions cut 1 base from V and 7 bases from J, with 8 bases between. The CDR3 has 13 amino acids. Looked up from germline, CDR1 is ENHRY and CDR2 is SYGVKD. This chain uses TRBV10-3 with TRBJ2-1; tentative D call: TRBD2 (5 bases). The receptor was derived from a human donor with active or convalescent COVID-19. The donor label of this sample is uncertain. Input material: peripheral blood. CDR3 amino acids: CAISEFGGNEQFF. The CDR3 DNA sequence: TGTGCCATCAGTGAGTTCGGAGGAAATGAGCAGTTCTTC.